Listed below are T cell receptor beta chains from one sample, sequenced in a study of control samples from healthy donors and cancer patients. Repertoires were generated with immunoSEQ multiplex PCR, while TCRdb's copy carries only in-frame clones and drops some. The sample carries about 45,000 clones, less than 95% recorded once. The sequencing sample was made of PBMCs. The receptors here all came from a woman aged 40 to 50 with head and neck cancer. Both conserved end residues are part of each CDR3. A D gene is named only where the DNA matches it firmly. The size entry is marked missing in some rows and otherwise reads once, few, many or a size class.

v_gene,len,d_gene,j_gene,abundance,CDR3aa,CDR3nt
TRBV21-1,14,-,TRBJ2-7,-,CASRHDLTPYEQYF,TGTGCCAGCAGACACGATCTAACCCCCTACGAGCAGTACTTC
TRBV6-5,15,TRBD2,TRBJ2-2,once,CASIPLTSGAGELFF,TGTGCCAGCATTCCCCTGACTAGCGGGGCCGGGGAGCTGTTTTTT
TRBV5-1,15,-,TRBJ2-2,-,CASRGVTQNTGELFF,TGCGCCAGCAGGGGAGTGACGCAGAACACCGGGGAGCTGTTTTTT
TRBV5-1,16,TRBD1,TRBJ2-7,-,CASSPRSGDRAYEQYF,TGCGCCAGCAGCCCAAGGTCTGGGGACAGAGCCTACGAGCAGTACTTC
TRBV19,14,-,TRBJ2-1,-,CASSIVRGGNEQFF,TGTGCCAGTAGTATTGTCAGGGGAGGCAATGAGCAGTTCTTC
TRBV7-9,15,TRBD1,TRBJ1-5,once,CASSSGTAKNQPQHF,TGTGCCAGCAGCTCCGGGACAGCAAAAAATCAGCCCCAGCATTTT
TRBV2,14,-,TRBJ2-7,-,CASALDGSSYEQYF,TGTGCCAGCGCGTTGGACGGATCCTCCTACGAGCAGTACTTC
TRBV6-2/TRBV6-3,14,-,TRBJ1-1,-,CASSYSNLNTEAFF,TGTGCCAGCAGTTACTCGAACCTGAACACTGAAGCTTTCTTT
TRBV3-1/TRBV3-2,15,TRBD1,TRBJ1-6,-,CASSQEGRTGAPLHF,TGTGCCAGCAGCCAAGAAGGGCGGACAGGGGCACCCCTCCACTTT
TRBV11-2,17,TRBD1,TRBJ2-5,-,CASSLYLTGGGKETQYF,TGTGCCAGCAGCTTGTATTTGACAGGGGGCGGAAAAGAGACCCAGTACTTC
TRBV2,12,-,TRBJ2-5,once,CASRSSQETQYF,TGTGCCAGCCGCTCGTCCCAAGAGACCCAGTACTTC
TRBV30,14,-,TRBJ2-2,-,CAWPSAGTTGELFF,TGTGCCTGGCCCTCCGCAGGGACCACCGGGGAGCTGTTTTTT
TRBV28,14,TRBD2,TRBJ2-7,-,CASSYIAGVDEQYF,TGTGCCAGCAGTTACATAGCGGGAGTGGACGAGCAGTACTTC
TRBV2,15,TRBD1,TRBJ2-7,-,CASRAGTGASYEQCF,TGTGCCAGCAGAGCCGGGACAGGGGCTTCCTACGAGCAGTGCTTC
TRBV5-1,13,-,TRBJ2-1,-,CASSGRPYNEQFF,TGCGCCAGCAGCGGCCGACCGTACAATGAGCAGTTCTTC
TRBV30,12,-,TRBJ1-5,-,CAWSFQGQPQHF,TGTGCCTGGAGTTTCCAGGGGCAGCCCCAGCATTTT
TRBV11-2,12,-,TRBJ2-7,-,CASSPHRDEQYF,TGTGCCAGCAGCCCCCATAGGGACGAGCAGTACTTC
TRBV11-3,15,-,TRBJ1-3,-,CASSQGEISGNTIYF,TGTGCCAGCAGTCAAGGGGAAATTTCTGGAAACACCATATATTTT
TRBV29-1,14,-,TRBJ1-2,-,CSVEVTGGLYGYTF,TGCAGCGTTGAGGTGACAGGCGGACTCTATGGCTACACCTTC
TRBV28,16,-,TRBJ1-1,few,CASSLFLRGQDTEAFF,TGTGCCAGCAGTTTATTCCTCCGGGGGCAGGACACTGAAGCTTTCTTT
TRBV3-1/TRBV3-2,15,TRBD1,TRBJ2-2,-,CASSRTGGITGELFF,TGTGCCAGCAGCCGTACAGGGGGGATCACCGGGGAGCTGTTTTTT
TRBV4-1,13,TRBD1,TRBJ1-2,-,CASSSRQGAGYTF,TGCGCCAGCAGCTCTCGACAGGGCGCGGGCTACACCTTC
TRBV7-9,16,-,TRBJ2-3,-,CASSLGLAPWEDTQYF,TGTGCCAGCAGCTTAGGACTGGCACCATGGGAAGATACGCAGTATTTT
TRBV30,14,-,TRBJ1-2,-,CAWSVSRFGYGYTF,TGTGCCTGGAGTGTAAGCAGATTTGGCTATGGCTACACCTTC
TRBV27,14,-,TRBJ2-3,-,CASNRAGPTDTQYF,TGTGCCAGCAATAGGGCGGGCCCCACAGATACGCAGTATTTT
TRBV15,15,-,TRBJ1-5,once,CATSGRDGRNQPQHF,TGTGCCACCAGCGGCCGGGACGGTCGCAATCAGCCCCAGCATTTT
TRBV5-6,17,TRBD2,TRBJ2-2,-,CASSTLGLAGGTGELFF,TGTGCCAGCAGCACGTTGGGACTAGCGGGAGGGACCGGGGAGCTGTTTTTT
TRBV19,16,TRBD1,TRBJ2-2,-,CASYQGQGEITGELFF,TGTGCCAGTTACCAGGGACAGGGGGAAATCACCGGGGAGCTGTTTTTT
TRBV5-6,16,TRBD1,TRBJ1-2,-,CASSFLTGTGVHGYTF,TGTGCCAGCAGCTTTTTGACCGGGACAGGGGTGCATGGCTACACCTTC
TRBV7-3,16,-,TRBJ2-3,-,CASSPGTGSVTDTQYF,TGTGCCAGCAGCCCGGGAACAGGGTCGGTCACAGATACGCAGTATTTT
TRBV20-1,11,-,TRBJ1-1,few,CSAQGVFEAFF,TGCAGTGCCCAAGGGGTTTTTGAAGCTTTCTTT
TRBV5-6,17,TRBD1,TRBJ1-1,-,CASSYIVRGRGNTEAFF,TGTGCCAGCAGCTACATCGTCAGGGGGCGTGGGAACACTGAAGCTTTCTTT
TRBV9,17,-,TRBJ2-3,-,CASSVGGGGLRPDTQYF,TGTGCCAGCAGCGTAGGGGGAGGGGGACTCCGCCCAGATACGCAGTATTTT
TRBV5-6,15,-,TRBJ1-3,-,CASSLAQGSGNTIYF,TGTGCCAGCAGCTTGGCCCAGGGGAGCGGAAACACCATATATTTT
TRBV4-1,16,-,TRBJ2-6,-,CASSQDRSSGANVLTF,TGCGCCAGCAGCCAAGATCGCAGCTCTGGGGCCAACGTCCTGACTTTC
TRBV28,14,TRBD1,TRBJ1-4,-,CASSPRTGDEKLFF,TGTGCCAGCAGTCCTCGGACAGGGGATGAAAAACTGTTTTTT
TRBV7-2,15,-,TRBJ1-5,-,CASSLGGMSNQPQHF,TGTGCCAGCAGCTTAGGGGGCATGAGCAATCAGCCCCAGCATTTT
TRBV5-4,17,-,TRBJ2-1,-,CASSKGGIDRSYNEQFF,TGTGCCAGCAGCAAAGGGGGGATAGACAGATCCTACAATGAGCAGTTCTTC
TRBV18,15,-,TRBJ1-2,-,CASSPQAAPFYGYTF,TGTGCCAGCTCACCACAGGCGGCCCCTTTCTATGGCTACACCTTC
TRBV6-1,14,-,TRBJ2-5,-,CASSLVYPGETQYF,TGTGCCAGCAGTTTGGTCTACCCGGGAGAGACCCAGTACTTC
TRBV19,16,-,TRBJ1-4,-,CASSIWTEPTNEKLFF,TGTGCCAGTAGTATTTGGACAGAACCAACTAATGAAAAACTGTTTTTT
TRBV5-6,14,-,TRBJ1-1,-,CASSLGGRNTEAFF,TGTGCCAGCAGCTTGGGGGGACGGAACACTGAAGCTTTCTTT
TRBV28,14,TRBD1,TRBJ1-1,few,CASSFAQGALGAFF,TGTGCCAGCAGCTTTGCACAGGGGGCGCTGGGAGCTTTCTTT
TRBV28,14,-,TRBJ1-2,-,CASRRPGGASGYTF,TGTGCCAGCAGAAGACCGGGGGGCGCTTCTGGCTACACCTTC
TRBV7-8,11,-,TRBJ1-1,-,CASSLRNEAFF,TGTGCCAGCAGCCTTCGAAACGAAGCTTTCTTT
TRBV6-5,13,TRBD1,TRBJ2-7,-,CASRMGQGLEQYF,TGTGCCAGCAGAATGGGACAGGGGCTCGAGCAGTACTTC
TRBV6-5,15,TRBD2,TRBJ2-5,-,CASRLTSGSGETQYF,TGTGCCAGCAGGCTGACTAGCGGGAGCGGGGAGACCCAGTACTTC
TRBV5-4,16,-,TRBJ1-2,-,CASSLPTGAGVYGYTF,TGTGCCAGCAGCTTACCAACCGGTGCAGGCGTCTATGGCTACACCTTC
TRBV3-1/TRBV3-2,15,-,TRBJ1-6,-,CASSQGLHPDSPLHF,TGTGCCAGCAGCCAAGGCCTGCACCCTGATTCACCCCTCCACTTT
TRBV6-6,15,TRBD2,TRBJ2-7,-,CASSYGTSMQYEQYF,TGTGCCAGCAGTTATGGGACTAGCATGCAGTACGAGCAGTACTTC
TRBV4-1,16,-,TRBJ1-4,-,CASSQDNGGGTEKLFF,TGCGCCAGCAGCCAAGATAACGGGGGCGGTACTGAAAAACTGTTTTTT
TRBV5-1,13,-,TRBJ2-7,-,CASSSLLGDEQYF,TGCGCCAGCAGCTCGTTACTTGGGGACGAGCAGTACTTC
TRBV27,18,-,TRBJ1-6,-,CASSLSGRKSSYNSPLHF,TGTGCCAGCAGTTTATCCGGTAGAAAGAGCTCCTATAATTCACCCCTCCACTTT